Shown below are 19 T cell receptor beta chains from a single sample sequenced in a study of cytomegalovirus exposure and HLA in healthy donors. TCRdb's table, derived via immunoSEQ multiplex PCR, lists solely in-frame clones and lacks some. This repertoire shows some 150,000 clones, 86% found once; its top ten account for 2.7%. The sequenced sample was PBMCs. Every receptor here comes from a man in his late teens or twenties in good health and CMV-seropositive.

The chain couples TRBV7-2 to TRBJ1-5, with D perhaps TRBD1 (6 bases). CDR1 SGHTA and CDR2 FQGNSA come from the germline V gene. V lost 1 base and J lost 6, with 7 bases in between. The CDR3 extends over 13 amino acids. The CDR3 DNA follows: TGTGCCAGCAGCTTAGAACAGGGTCAGCCCCAGCATTTT. This gives the protein CASSLEQGQPQHF.

The chain is built from TRBV10-3 and TRBJ2-2, with 8 bases that match TRBD1. CDR3 size: 13 residues. CDR1 is ENHRY, CDR2 SYGVKD, per germline. The CDR3 nucleotides are TGTGCAGCCCGGGACAGGCGGACCGGGGAGCTGTTTTTT. Residues: CAARDRRTGELFF.

The V and J genes are TRBV28 and TRBJ2-7; TRBD2 matches 7 bases. J was trimmed by 2 bases and V by 8 bases; bases with no gene match: 3. This CDR3 spans 12 amino acids. Germline V gene sequence: CDR1 MDHEN, CDR2 SYDVKM. The CDR3 nucleotides read TGTGCCAGCGCTAGCGGACCCTACGAGCAGTACTTC. Its protein is CASASGPYEQYF. Full variable domain (rest looked up from reference TRBV28 and TRBJ2-7): DVKVTQSSRYLVKRTGEKVFLECVQDMDHENMFWYRQDPGLGLRLIYFSYDVKMKEKGDIPEGYSVSREKKERFSLILESASTNQTSMYLCASASGPYEQYFGPGTRLTVT.

The genes are TRBV11-3 and TRBJ2-5; the match to TRBD1 covers 8 bases. CDR3 length equals 15 residues. Germline assignment: CDR1 SGHNT and CDR2 YENEEA. Trimming cost V 4 bases and J 2 bases; bases outside gene matches: 6. The CDR3 is CASSYGQGSQETQYF. The CDR3 nucleotides are TGTGCCAGCAGCTACGGACAGGGCTCACAAGAGACCCAGTACTTC.

This rearrangement joins TRBV2 to TRBJ1-1; D gene uncertain. The germline CDR1 and CDR2 sequences are SNHLY and FYNNEI. CDR3 size: 13 residues. Trimming pared 7 bases from V and 3 bases from J, leaving 12 bases between. DNA for the CDR3: TGTGCCAGCAATATAAGGGAGGACACTGAAGCTTTCTTT. Translating gives CASNIREDTEAFF.

The V and J genes are TRBV9 and TRBJ2-7; D may be TRBD1 (7 bases). This CDR3 region has 12 residues. V lost 3 bases, J lost 7 bases, and 11 bases lay in between. Germline assignment: CDR1 SGDLS and CDR2 YYNGEE. CDR3 in amino acids: CASSEGAGEQYF. The CDR3 coding sequence is TGTGCCAGCAGCGAGGGGGCGGGGGAGCAGTACTTC.

V and J are TRBV5-5 and TRBJ1-2; the D is unclear. The CDR3 loop spans 13 amino acids. The V end lost 0 bases, the J end lost 4 bases, and 7 bases lay between the germline ends. Per the germline V gene, CDR1 is SGHKS and CDR2 is YYEKEE (reference sequence). The CDR3 nucleotides are TGTGCCAGCAGCTTGGCCGGGAGCTATGGCTACACCTTC. Amino acid sequence: CASSLAGSYGYTF.

The chain combines TRBV7-9 with TRBJ2-7; 10 bases match TRBD2. In germline, CDR1 is SEHNR, CDR2 FQNEAQ (reference sequence). This CDR3 contains 16 residues. V lost 2 bases and J lost 6; bases outside the gene matches: 10. The CDR3 nucleotides are TGTGCCAGCAGCTTAATGTCCCCTAGCGGGAGCTTCGAGCAGTACTTC. Protein product: CASSLMSPSGSFEQYF.

The chain employs TRBV7-9 and TRBJ2-7; a weak D match, TRBD1 (6 bases). Between the trimmed V and J ends, which lost 3 bases and 3 bases, there was a span of 12 bases. This CDR3 has 14 amino acids. CDR1 SEHNR and CDR2 FQNEAQ come from the germline V gene (reference sequence). CDR3 region: CASSFPDSSYEQYF. As DNA, the CDR3 is TGTGCCAGCAGCTTCCCGGACAGCAGCTACGAGCAGTACTTC.

The rearrangement uses TRBV6-6 and TRBJ1-2, with unresolved D. The V end lost 3 bases, the J end lost 8 bases, and 19 bases lay between the germline ends. The CDR3 is 15 residues long. CDR1 is MNHNY and CDR2 is SVGAGI in the germline V gene (reference sequence). CDR3 DNA: TGTGCCAGCAGTTATGGCAGATCAGGCTTTTTGGGCTACACCTTC. This translates into CASSYGRSGFLGYTF.

This chain uses TRBV9 with TRBJ2-2; 8 positions match TRBD1. V was clipped by 2 bases and J by 1 base; unmatched bases: 4. There are 16 residues in the CDR3. Germline V gene lookup returns CDR1 SGDLS and CDR2 YYNGEE. CDR3 in DNA: TGTGCCAGCAGCGTTCCCGGGACAGGGAACACCGGGGAGCTGTTTTTT. Translation gives CASSVPGTGNTGELFF. Combining the CDR3 with reference TRBV9 and TRBJ2-2 gives the whole variable domain DSGVTQTPKHLITATGQRVTLRCSPRSGDLSVYWYQQSLDQGLQFLIQYYNGEERAKGNILERFSAQQFPDLHSELNLSSLELGDSALYFCASSVPGTGNTGELFFGEGSRLTVL.

The chain uses TRBV4-1 and TRBJ1-1; no reliable D call. The CDR3 extends over 15 amino acids. Trimming shortened V by 1 base and J by 0 bases, and 9 bases separated the two germline ends. Germline V CDR1 and CDR2: MGHRA, YSYEKL. CDR3 bases: TGCGCCAGCAGCCAAGGACAACAGATGAACACTGAAGCTTTCTTT. Protein sequence: CASSQGQQMNTEAFF.

V and J are TRBV18 and TRBJ2-3; tentatively, D is TRBD1 (6 bases). The CDR3 covers 13 residues. Per the germline V gene, CDR1 is KGHSH and CDR2 is LQKENI. Trimming cost V 4 bases and J 3 bases, with 8 bases left between them. As DNA, the CDR3 is TGTGCCAGCTCACTCACAGGGACAGATACGCAGTATTTT. Its translation is CASSLTGTDTQYF.

The count of this clone is one. The V call is TRBV15, the J call TRBJ2-1, with TRBD2 identical over 14 bases. Per the germline V gene, CDR1 is LNHNV and CDR2 is YYDKDF (reference sequence). V was pared by 1 base and J by 6 bases, with 2 bases of the junction left unmatched. This CDR3 region has 16 residues. The DNA of the CDR3 is TGTGCCACCAGCAGAGTAGGACTAGCGGGGGGCAATGAGCAGTTCTTC. Encoded protein: CATSRVGLAGGNEQFF. Full variable domain (missing parts from reference TRBV15 and TRBJ2-1): DAMVIQNPRYQVTQFGKPVTLSCSQTLNHNVMYWYQQKSSQAPKLLFHYYDKDFNNEADTPDNFQSRRPNTSFCFLDIRSPGLGDTAMYLCATSRVGLAGGNEQFFGPGTRLTVL.

This clone was seen more than once but under ten times. The chain couples TRBV19 to TRBJ1-2; no clear D gene. Germline V lookup: CDR1 LNHDA, CDR2 SQIVND (reference sequence). The ends were cut back, 5 bases at V and 2 bases at J, with 6 bases in the middle. CDR3 length: 12 amino acids. The CDR3 DNA reads as TGTGCCAGTAGTCCGGGGAACTATGGCTACACCTTC. It yields the protein CASSPGNYGYTF.

V gene TRBV2 combines with J gene TRBJ1-6; 9 nucleotides align to TRBD1. Germline V lookup: CDR1 SNHLY, CDR2 FYNNEI. CDR3 length: 15 residues. Losses at the gene ends were 5 bases for V and 6 bases for J; bases not matched to a gene: 5. CDR3 bases: TGTGCCAGCAGTCCCTCACAGGGGGCTAATTCACCCCTCCACTTT. This sequence encodes CASSPSQGANSPLHF.

The rearrangement links TRBV29-1 to TRBJ2-2; D is possibly TRBD2 (5 bases). The V gene lost 6 bases and the J gene lost 0 bases, with 8 bases spanning the gap. The CDR3 spans 13 residues. CDR1 and CDR2 (germline): SQVTM, ANQGSEA. This chain's CDR3 is CSVSGANTGELFF. The CDR3 region has the DNA TGCAGCGTAAGCGGCGCGAACACCGGGGAGCTGTTTTTT.

This clone occurred a few times. The gene calls are TRBV5-4 and TRBJ1-2; tentatively, D is TRBD1 (6 bases). The V gene lost 4 bases and the J gene lost 0 bases, with 13 bases spanning the gap. CDR1 and CDR2 (germline): SGHNT, YYREEE (reference sequence). The CDR3 sequence is 15 residues long. CDR3 nucleotides: TGTGCCAGCAGCGCGATGACAGGAACTAACTATGGCTACACCTTC. Translating gives CASSAMTGTNYGYTF.

V usage is TRBV6-5 and J usage is TRBJ2-7; D might be TRBD1 (5 bases). The V end lost 6 bases, the J end lost 2 bases, and 8 bases lay between the germline ends. Germline loops: CDR1 MNHEY, CDR2 SVGAGI. The CDR3 covers 12 residues. The CDR3 DNA follows: TGTGCCAGCAGGACAGCTACCTACGAGCAGTACTTC. Protein sequence: CASRTATYEQYF.